Below are 23 T cell receptor beta chains sequenced from a single sample in a study of shared clonotypes between healthy human individuals. Assay: immunoSEQ multiplex PCR; the TCRdb copy retains only in-frame clones and omits some. The repertoire holds about 2.4 million clones, with 80% to 95% as singletons. Specimen: naive CD4+ T cells from PBMCs. The sample's subset: CD45RA+ positively selected. All receptors come from a young man in good health. Some clones in this sample may be carry-over from other donors' samples.

The chain uses TRBV5-5 and TRBJ2-3; D remains unclear. CDR3 size: 14 residues. The V gene lost 4 bases and the J gene lost 3 bases, with 12 bases spanning the gap. Germline assignment: CDR1 SGHKS and CDR2 YYEKEE (reference sequence). The CDR3 nucleotides read TGTGCCAGCAGCCCCTCGGTACCAACAGATACGCAGTATTTT. This sequence encodes CASSPSVPTDTQYF.

J is TRBJ2-7 and V is TRBV18, with 8 bases matching TRBD1. With V trimmed by 9 bases and J by 0 bases, 10 bases remained unmatched. Germline V lookup: CDR1 KGHSH, CDR2 LQKENI. The CDR3 sequence is 15 residues long. DNA of the CDR3: TGTGCCAGTTCCAGGCCAGACAGGGGCTCCTACGAGCAGTACTTC. Translated: CASSRPDRGSYEQYF.

The chain employs TRBV5-1 and TRBJ1-6; no clear D. The V and J ends lost 0 bases and 0 bases respectively, with 7 bases between them. In germline, CDR1 is SGHRS, CDR2 YFSETQ. The CDR3 is 16 residues long. The CDR3 protein is CASSLDPSSYNSPLHF. The CDR3 DNA reads as TGCGCCAGCAGCTTGGACCCCAGCTCCTATAATTCACCCCTCCACTTT.

The chain has TRBV7-2 and TRBJ2-5, with 8 bases identical to TRBD1. The CDR3 is made up of 16 amino acids. The junction had 12 bases not matched to a gene; V was cut back by 5 bases and J by 4 bases. Germline V gene sequence: CDR1 SGHTA, CDR2 FQGNSA. CDR3 region: CASSPRTGTHRETQYF. The CDR3 nucleotides are TGTGCCAGCAGCCCACGGACAGGGACGCATCGAGAGACCCAGTACTTC. The variable domain in full, completed from reference TRBV7-2 and TRBJ2-5, reads GAGVSQSPSNKVTEKGKDVELRCDPISGHTALYWYRQSLGQGLEFLIYFQGNSAPDKSGLPSDRFSAERTGGSVSTLTIQRTQQEDSAVYLCASSPRTGTHRETQYFGPGTRLLVL.

Comment on this clone: The identical CDR3 is also encoded by other nucleotide sequences in the sample. The V and J genes are TRBV5-1 and TRBJ2-1, with 9 bases fitting TRBD1. With V trimmed by 0 bases and J by 3 bases, 1 base remained unmatched. CDR1 is SGHRS, CDR2 YFSETQ, per germline. The CDR3 is made up of 15 amino acids. The chain's CDR3 is CASSLEGQGYNEQFF. CDR3 sequence (DNA): TGCGCCAGCAGCTTGGAGGGACAGGGCTACAATGAGCAGTTCTTC.

A few counts support this clone. In the same sample, other DNA sequences code for this CDR3. The V call is TRBV29-1, the J call TRBJ1-1; D is possibly TRBD1 (5 bases). Germline CDR1 is SQVTM and CDR2 is ANQGSEA. This CDR3 has 11 residues. CDR3 in amino acids: CTGQANTEAFF. The CDR3 coding sequence is TGCACCGGACAAGCGAACACTGAAGCTTTCTTT.

The chain carries TRBV19 and TRBJ1-2, with D perhaps matching TRBD1 (5 bases). The germline CDR1 and CDR2 sequences are LNHDA and SQIVND (reference sequence). This CDR3 contains 14 residues. Deletions cut 5 bases from V and 0 bases from J, with 10 bases between. The CDR3 sequence is CASSPDTSNYGYTF. CDR3 nucleotides: TGTGCCAGTAGTCCGGACACCTCTAACTATGGCTACACCTTC.

This chain joins TRBV5-1 and TRBJ2-7; 8 bases are shared with TRBD2. The trim removed 1 base at V and 4 bases at J, leaving 7 bases unmatched. The germline CDR1 and CDR2 sequences are SGHRS and YFSETQ. The length of the CDR3 is 15 residues. CDR3 in amino acids: CASSLSGRGSYEQYF. As DNA, the CDR3 is TGCGCCAGCAGCTTGAGCGGGAGAGGTTCGTACGAGCAGTACTTC. The full variable domain, rest sourced from reference TRBV5-1 and TRBJ2-7, is KAGVTQTPRYLIKTRGQQVTLSCSPISGHRSVSWYQQTPGQGLQFLFEYFSETQRNKGNFPGRFSGRQFSNSRSEMNVSTLELGDSALYLCASSLSGRGSYEQYFGPGTRLTVT.

The V gene is TRBV5-4, the J gene TRBJ1-2; 10 nucleotides line up with TRBD1. The CDR3 runs 14 residues. Germline-derived CDR1 and CDR2 are SGHNT and YYREEE (reference sequence). The junction had 4 bases not matched to a gene; V was cut back by 3 bases and J by 5 bases. The CDR3 DNA follows: TGTGCCAGCAGCTCGAAGGACAGGGGGTATGGCTACACCTTC. It yields the protein CASSSKDRGYGYTF. The full variable domain, its missing parts supplied by reference TRBV5-4 and TRBJ1-2, is ETGVTQSPTHLIKTRGQQVTLRCSSQSGHNTVSWYQQALGQGPQFIFQYYREEENGRGNFPPRFSGLQFPNYSSELNVNALELDDSALYLCASSSKDRGYGYTFGSGTRLTVV.

The CDR3 is CASSLGVTPNTGELFF. Written as DNA, the CDR3 is TGTGCCAGCAGCTTAGGGGTGACACCTAACACCGGGGAGCTGTTTTTT. The chain uses TRBV11-2 and TRBJ2-2; D not resolved. CDR3 length equals 16 residues. Germline CDR1 SGHAT, CDR2 FQNNGV. Trimming left V 1 base short and J 2 bases short, with 11 bases between.

The chain uses TRBV29-1 and TRBJ2-5, with TRBD2 as a possible D gene (5 bases). V was cut by 1 base and J by 3 bases, with 6 bases left in between. The V gene's germline CDR1 is SQVTM and CDR2 ANQGSEA. This CDR3 contains 12 residues. CDR3 protein: CSVEGREETQYF. The CDR3 region has the DNA TGCAGCGTTGAAGGGCGGGAAGAGACCCAGTACTTC.

About this clone itself: This same CDR3 is encoded by further DNA sequences in the sample. The chain joins TRBV7-8 to TRBJ1-1; TRBD1 might be the D (5 bases). The germline gives CDR1 SGHVS, CDR2 FQNEAQ. V was shortened by 1 base and J by 3 bases, with 6 bases between the two germline ends. The CDR3 has 13 residues. The CDR3 sequence: CASSLVGDTEAFF. The CDR3 coding sequence is TGTGCCAGCAGCTTAGTGGGGGACACTGAAGCTTTCTTT.

This clone has more than one count but fewer than ten. The V call is TRBV7-9, the J call TRBJ1-2; D might be TRBD1 (5 bases). Trimming cost V 5 bases and J 8 bases, with 9 bases left between them. Germline CDR1 reads SEHNR; CDR2 reads FQNEAQ (reference sequence). The CDR3 contains 11 residues. This CDR3 is CASSQTVGYTF. The CDR3 bases are TGTGCCAGCAGCCAGACAGTAGGCTACACCTTC.

This clone has a single count. The rearrangement links TRBV5-1 to TRBJ2-2; possibly TRBD1 or TRBD2 for D (5 bases each). Germline CDR1 and CDR2: SGHRS and YFSETQ. The V and J ends lost 4 bases and 6 bases respectively, with 19 bases between them. This CDR3 region has 16 residues. The CDR3: CASSGRRGVEPGELFF. CDR3 bases: TGCGCCAGCAGCGGCCGAAGGGGAGTGGAACCCGGGGAGCTGTTTTTT.

The chain has TRBV5-1 and TRBJ2-7, with TRBD1 as a possible D gene (6 bases). The CDR3 is made up of 14 amino acids. Germline V CDR1 and CDR2: SGHRS, YFSETQ. The germline V and J ends were trimmed by 1 base and 5 bases, with 13 bases remaining between them. The CDR3 DNA is TGCGCCAGCAGCTTGACAGGGCTATCAGACGAGCAGTACTTC. The encoded protein is CASSLTGLSDEQYF.

V gene TRBV7-9 combines with J gene TRBJ2-7; D uncertain. With 3 bases removed from V and 3 bases from J, the gap between germline ends came to 21 bases. This CDR3 is built from 17 residues. Germline V CDR1 and CDR2: SEHNR, FQNEAQ (reference sequence). CDR3 sequence (DNA): TGTGCCAGCAGCTTTGTGCGGTCGCGTGCAGAAAACTACGAGCAGTACTTC. It encodes CASSFVRSRAENYEQYF.

The CDR3 loop reads CASSTPGLSGNTIYF. In nucleotides, the CDR3 is TGTGCCAGCAGCACCCCAGGACTTTCTGGAAACACCATATATTTT. The chain couples TRBV5-6 to TRBJ1-3; D is ambiguous. V lost 4 bases, J lost 1 base, and 12 bases lay in between. The germline V gene encodes CDR1 SGHDT and CDR2 YYEEEE. The CDR3 length is 15 residues.

The genes are TRBV15 and TRBJ2-4, with D tentatively TRBD1 (6 bases). V lost 0 bases and J lost 0, with 18 bases in between. CDR1 LNHNV and CDR2 YYDKDF come from the germline V gene (reference sequence). CDR3 length: 19 amino acids. The CDR3 coding sequence is TGTGCCACCAGCAGAGATCGAGGGGACATCAAAATAGCCAAAAACATTCAGTACTTC. This translates into CATSRDRGDIKIAKNIQYF.

This clone came up a few times. The chain employs TRBV11-2 and TRBJ1-1, with 7 bases identical to TRBD1. The CDR3 has 12 amino acids. The V segment lost 5 bases and the J segment 7 bases; nucleotides outside the gene matches: 4. CDR1 is SGHAT, CDR2 FQNNGV, per germline. The DNA for the CDR3 is TGTGCCAGCAGCCCACAGGGGTATGAAGCTTTCTTT. Its translation is CASSPQGYEAFF.

The V and J genes are TRBV28 and TRBJ1-5, with D possibly being TRBD1 (5 bases). The ends were cut back, 5 bases at V and 6 bases at J, with 14 bases in the middle. Per germline, CDR1 MDHEN and CDR2 SYDVKM. CDR3 length: 14 residues. CDR3 DNA: TGTGCCAGCAGTCCCCCCGTAGGGGCTCAGCCCCAGCATTTT. It codes for CASSPPVGAQPQHF. The full variable domain, in which reference TRBV28 and TRBJ1-5 provide the parts outside the CDR3, is DVKVTQSSRYLVKRTGEKVFLECVQDMDHENMFWYRQDPGLGLRLIYFSYDVKMKEKGDIPEGYSVSREKKERFSLILESASTNQTSMYLCASSPPVGAQPQHFGDGTRLSIL.

The chain carries TRBV18 and TRBJ1-1; D gene uncertain. Looked up from germline, CDR1 is KGHSH and CDR2 is LQKENI. The CDR3 sequence is 15 residues long. With 0 bases removed from V and 1 base from J, the gap between germline ends came to 9 bases. CDR3 DNA sequence: TGTGCCAGCTCACCACCATCAGTTGGGAACACTGAAGCTTTCTTT. It encodes CASSPPSVGNTEAFF.

The chain links TRBV5-1 to TRBJ2-3, with D perhaps assigned TRBD1 or TRBD2 (5 bases each). There are 14 residues in the CDR3. Between the trimmed V and J ends, which lost 3 bases and 4 bases, there was a span of 12 bases. Germline V gene sequence: CDR1 SGHRS, CDR2 YFSETQ. The CDR3 here is CASSWGTASDTQYF. The CDR3 bases are TGCGCCAGCAGCTGGGGGACGGCGTCAGATACGCAGTATTTT.

The DNA of the CDR3 is TGTGCCAGCAGGGCGGGAAAGAACACCGGGGAGCTGTTTTTT. It translates to CASRAGKNTGELFF. V usage is TRBV2 and J usage is TRBJ2-2, with D maybe TRBD2 (6 bases). V was clipped by 6 bases and J by 1 base, with 9 bases between them. The V gene's germline CDR1 is SNHLY and CDR2 FYNNEI. This CDR3 contains 14 residues. Supplemented by reference TRBV2 and TRBJ2-2, the full variable domain reads EPEVTQTPSHQVTQMGQEVILRCVPISNHLYFYWYRQILGQKVEFLVSFYNNEISEKSEIFDDQFSVERPDGSNFTLKIRSTKLEDSAMYFCASRAGKNTGELFFGEGSRLTVL.